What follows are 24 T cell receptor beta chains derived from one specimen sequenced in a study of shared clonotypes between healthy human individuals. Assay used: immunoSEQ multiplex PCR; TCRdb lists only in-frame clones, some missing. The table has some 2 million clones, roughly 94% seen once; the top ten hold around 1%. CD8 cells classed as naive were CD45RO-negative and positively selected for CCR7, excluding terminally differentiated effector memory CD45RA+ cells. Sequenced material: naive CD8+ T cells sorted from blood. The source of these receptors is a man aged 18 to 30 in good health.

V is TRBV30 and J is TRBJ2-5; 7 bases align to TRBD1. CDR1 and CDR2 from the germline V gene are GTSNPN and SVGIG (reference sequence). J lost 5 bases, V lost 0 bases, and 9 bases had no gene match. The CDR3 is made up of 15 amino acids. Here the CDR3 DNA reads TGTGCCTGGAGTGTACATCCAGGGGGATGGGAGACCCAGTACTTC. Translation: CAWSVHPGGWETQYF.

CDR3 loop: CASSLGSGGGAMETQYF. In DNA form, the CDR3 reads TGTGCCAGCAGCTTAGGGTCTGGCGGGGGGGCTATGGAGACCCAGTACTTC. The rearrangement joins TRBV13 to TRBJ2-5; 9 nucleotides agree with TRBD2. From germline, CDR1 is PRHDT and CDR2 FYEKMQ (reference sequence). The CDR3 runs to 17 residues. Losses at the gene ends were 0 bases for V and 5 bases for J; bases not matched to a gene: 10.

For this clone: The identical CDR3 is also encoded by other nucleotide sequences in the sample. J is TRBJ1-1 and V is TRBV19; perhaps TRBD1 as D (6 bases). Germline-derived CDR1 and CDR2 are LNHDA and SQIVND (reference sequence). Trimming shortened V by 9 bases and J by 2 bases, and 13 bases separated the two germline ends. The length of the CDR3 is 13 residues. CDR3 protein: CASSPGTNTEAFF. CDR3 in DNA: TGTGCCAGCTCCCCCGGGACAAACACTGAAGCTTTCTTT.

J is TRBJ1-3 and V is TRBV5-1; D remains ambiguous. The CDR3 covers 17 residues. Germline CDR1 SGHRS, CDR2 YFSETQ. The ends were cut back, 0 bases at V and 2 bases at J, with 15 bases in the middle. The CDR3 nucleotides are TGCGCCAGCAGCTTGGATCCCCCACAGCCGGCTGGAAACACCATATATTTT. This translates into CASSLDPPQPAGNTIYF.

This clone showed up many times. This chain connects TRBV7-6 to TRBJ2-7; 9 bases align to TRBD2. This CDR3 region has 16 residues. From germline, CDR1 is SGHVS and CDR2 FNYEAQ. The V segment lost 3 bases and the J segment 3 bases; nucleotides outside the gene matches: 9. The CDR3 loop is CASSFSGGSGSYEQYF. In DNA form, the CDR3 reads TGTGCCAGCAGCTTCAGCGGCGGTAGCGGGAGCTACGAGCAGTACTTC.

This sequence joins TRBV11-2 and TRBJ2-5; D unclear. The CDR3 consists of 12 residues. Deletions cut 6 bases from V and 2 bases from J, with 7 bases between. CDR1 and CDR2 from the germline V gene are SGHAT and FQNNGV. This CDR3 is CASRGSQETQYF. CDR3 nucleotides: TGTGCCAGCAGGGGATCACAAGAGACCCAGTACTTC.

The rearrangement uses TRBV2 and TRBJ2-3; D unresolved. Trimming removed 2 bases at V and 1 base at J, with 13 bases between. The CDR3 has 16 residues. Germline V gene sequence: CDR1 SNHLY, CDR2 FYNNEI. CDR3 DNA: TGTGCCAGCAGTGAAAAGGTGGGATTGGGCACAGATACGCAGTATTTT. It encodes CASSEKVGLGTDTQYF.

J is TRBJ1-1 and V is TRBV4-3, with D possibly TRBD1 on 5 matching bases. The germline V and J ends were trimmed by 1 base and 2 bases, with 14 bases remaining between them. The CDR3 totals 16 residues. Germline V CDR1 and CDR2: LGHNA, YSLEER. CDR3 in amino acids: CASSQAGQGLNTEAFF. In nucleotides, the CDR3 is TGCGCCAGCAGCCAAGCCGGGCAGGGCCTTAACACTGAAGCTTTCTTT.

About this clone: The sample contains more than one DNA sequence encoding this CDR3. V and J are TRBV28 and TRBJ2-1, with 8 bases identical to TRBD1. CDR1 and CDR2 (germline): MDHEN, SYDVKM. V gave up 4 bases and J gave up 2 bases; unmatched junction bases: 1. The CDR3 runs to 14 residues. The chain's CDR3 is CASSYRGTYNEQFF. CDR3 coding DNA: TGTGCCAGCAGTTACAGGGGGACCTACAATGAGCAGTTCTTC.

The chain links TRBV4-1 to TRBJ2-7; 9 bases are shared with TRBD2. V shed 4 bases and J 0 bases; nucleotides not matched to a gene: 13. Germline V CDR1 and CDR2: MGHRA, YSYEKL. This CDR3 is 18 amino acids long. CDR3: CASSPKALAGESSYEQYF. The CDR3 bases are TGCGCCAGCAGCCCGAAAGCGTTAGCGGGGGAGAGCTCCTACGAGCAGTACTTC.

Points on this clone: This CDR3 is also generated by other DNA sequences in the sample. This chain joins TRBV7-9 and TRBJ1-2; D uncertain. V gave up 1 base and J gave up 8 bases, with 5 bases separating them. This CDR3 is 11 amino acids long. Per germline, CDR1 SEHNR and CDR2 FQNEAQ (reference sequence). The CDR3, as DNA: TGTGCCAGCAGCTTAGAGGGAGGCTACACCTTC. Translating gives CASSLEGGYTF.

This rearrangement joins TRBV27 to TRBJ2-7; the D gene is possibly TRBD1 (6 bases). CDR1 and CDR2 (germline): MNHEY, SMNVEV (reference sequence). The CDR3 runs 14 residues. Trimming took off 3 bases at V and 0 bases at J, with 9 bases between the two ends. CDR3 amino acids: CASSFRDTSYEQYF. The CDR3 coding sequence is TGTGCCAGCAGTTTTCGGGACACCTCCTACGAGCAGTACTTC.

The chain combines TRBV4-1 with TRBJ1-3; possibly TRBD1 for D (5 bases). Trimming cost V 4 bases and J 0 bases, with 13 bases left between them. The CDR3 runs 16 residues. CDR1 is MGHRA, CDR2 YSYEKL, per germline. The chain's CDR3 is CASSLATANSGNTIYF. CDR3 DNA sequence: TGCGCCAGCAGCCTAGCGACAGCCAACTCTGGAAACACCATATATTTT.

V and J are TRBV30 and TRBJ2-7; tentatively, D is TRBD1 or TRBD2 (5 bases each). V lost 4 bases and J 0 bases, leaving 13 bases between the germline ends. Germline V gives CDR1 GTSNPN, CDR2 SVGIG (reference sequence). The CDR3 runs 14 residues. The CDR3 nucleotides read TGTGCCTGGAACGGGGCTGTTAGCTCCTACGAGCAGTACTTC. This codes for CAWNGAVSSYEQYF.

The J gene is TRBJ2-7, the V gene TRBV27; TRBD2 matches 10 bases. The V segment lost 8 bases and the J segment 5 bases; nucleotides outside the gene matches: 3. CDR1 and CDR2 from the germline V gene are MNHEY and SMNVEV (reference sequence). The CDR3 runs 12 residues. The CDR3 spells CASSGLADEQYF. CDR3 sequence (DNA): TGTGCCAGCTCCGGACTAGCGGACGAGCAGTACTTC.

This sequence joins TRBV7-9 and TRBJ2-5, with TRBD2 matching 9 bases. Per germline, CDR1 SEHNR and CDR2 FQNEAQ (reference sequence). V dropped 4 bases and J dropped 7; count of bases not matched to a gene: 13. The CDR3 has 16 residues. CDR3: CASSSPGTSLIGTQYF. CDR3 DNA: TGTGCCAGCAGCTCCCCCGGGACTAGCCTCATAGGGACCCAGTACTTC.

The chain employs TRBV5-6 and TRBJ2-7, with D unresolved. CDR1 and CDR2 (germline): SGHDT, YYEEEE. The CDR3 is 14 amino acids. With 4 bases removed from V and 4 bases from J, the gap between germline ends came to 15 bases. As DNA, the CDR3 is TGTGCCAGCAGCCTCCTGGACGGCAGTTACGAGCAGTACTTC. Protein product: CASSLLDGSYEQYF.

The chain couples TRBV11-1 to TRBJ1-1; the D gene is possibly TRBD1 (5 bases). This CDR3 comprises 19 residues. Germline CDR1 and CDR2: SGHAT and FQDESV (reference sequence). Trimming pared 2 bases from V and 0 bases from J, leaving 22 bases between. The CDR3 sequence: CASSLITTRGGGMNTEAFF. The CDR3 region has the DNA TGTGCCAGCAGCTTAATTACCACCCGTGGGGGGGGTATGAACACTGAAGCTTTCTTT.

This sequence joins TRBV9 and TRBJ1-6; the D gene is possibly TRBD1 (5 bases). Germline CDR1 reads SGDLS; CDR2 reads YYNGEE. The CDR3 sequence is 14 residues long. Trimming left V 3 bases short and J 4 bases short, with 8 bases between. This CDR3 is CASSDGGYNSPLHF. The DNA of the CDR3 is TGTGCCAGCAGCGACGGGGGTTATAATTCACCCCTCCACTTT.

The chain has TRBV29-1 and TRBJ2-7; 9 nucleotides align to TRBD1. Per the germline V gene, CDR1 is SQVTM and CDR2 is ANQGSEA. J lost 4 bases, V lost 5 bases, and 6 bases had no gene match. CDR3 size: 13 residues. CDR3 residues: CSVTGTGTYEQYF. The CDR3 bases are TGCAGCGTTACCGGGACAGGGACGTACGAGCAGTACTTC.

The CDR3 reads CASRPPWGSSYNEQFF. In DNA form, the CDR3 reads TGTGCCAGCAGGCCCCCCTGGGGTTCCTCCTACAATGAGCAGTTCTTC. The chain is built from TRBV6-9 and TRBJ2-1, with D hard to call. Germline CDR1 MNHGY, CDR2 SVAAGI. V lost 6 bases, J lost 0 bases, and 15 bases lay in between. The CDR3 is 16 residues long.

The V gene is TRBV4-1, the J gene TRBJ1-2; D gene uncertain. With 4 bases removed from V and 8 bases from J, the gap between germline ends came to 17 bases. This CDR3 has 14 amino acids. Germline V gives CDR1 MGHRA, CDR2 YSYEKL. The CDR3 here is CASSLTIPAIGYTF. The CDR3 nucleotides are TGCGCCAGCAGCCTTACCATTCCGGCTATAGGCTACACCTTC.

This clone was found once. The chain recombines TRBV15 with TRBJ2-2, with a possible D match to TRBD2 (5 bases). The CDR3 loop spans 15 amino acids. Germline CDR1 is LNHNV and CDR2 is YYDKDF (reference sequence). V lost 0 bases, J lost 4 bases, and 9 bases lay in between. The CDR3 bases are TGTGCCACCAGCAGAGATGTGGGAGTCACCGGGGAGCTGTTTTTT. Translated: CATSRDVGVTGELFF. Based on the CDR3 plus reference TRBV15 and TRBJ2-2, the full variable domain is DAMVIQNPRYQVTQFGKPVTLSCSQTLNHNVMYWYQQKSSQAPKLLFHYYDKDFNNEADTPDNFQSRRPNTSFCFLDIRSPGLGDTAMYLCATSRDVGVTGELFFGEGSRLTVL.

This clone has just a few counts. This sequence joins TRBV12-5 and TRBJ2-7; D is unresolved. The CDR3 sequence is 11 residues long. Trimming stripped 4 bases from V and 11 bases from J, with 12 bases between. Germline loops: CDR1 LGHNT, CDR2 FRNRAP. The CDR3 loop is CASGWLQPEYF. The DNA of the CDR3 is TGTGCTAGTGGTTGGCTCCAACCGGAGTACTTC.